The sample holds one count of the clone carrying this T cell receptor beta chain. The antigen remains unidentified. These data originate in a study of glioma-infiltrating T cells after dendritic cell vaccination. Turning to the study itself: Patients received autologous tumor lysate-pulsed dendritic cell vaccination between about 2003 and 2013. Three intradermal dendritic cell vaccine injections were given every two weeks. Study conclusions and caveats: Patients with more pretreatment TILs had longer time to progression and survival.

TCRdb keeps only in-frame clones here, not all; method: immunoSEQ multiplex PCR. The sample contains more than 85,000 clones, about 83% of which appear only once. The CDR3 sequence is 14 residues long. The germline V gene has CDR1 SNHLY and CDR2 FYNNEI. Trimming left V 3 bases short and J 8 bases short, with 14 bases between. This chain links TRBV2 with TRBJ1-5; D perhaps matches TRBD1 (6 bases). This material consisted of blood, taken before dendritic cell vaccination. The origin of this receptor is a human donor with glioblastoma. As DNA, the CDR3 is TGTGCCAGCAGTGACCGAACAGGGAGGGAGCCCCAGCATTTT. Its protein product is CASSDRTGREPQHF. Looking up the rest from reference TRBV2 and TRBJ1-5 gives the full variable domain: EPEVTQTPSHQVTQMGQEVILRCVPISNHLYFYWYRQILGQKVEFLVSFYNNEISEKSEIFDDQFSVERPDGSNFTLKIRSTKLEDSAMYFCASSDRTGREPQHFGDGTRLSIL.